In this sample, the clone carrying this T cell receptor (beta chain) turned up a few times. The data belong to a study of early T cells in non-severe SARS-CoV-2 infection. Individual cDNA molecules each received unique molecular identifiers attached to them. TCRdb recomputed calls from the 5' RACE reads with MiXCR, one row per CDR3 protein. This repertoire shows around 100,000 distinct CDR3 sequences, roughly 15% found once; its top ten account for roughly 1.2%. CDR3 length equals 15 residues. The V and J ends lost 1 base and 5 bases respectively, with 12 bases between them. Germline-derived CDR1 and CDR2 are SNHLY and FYNNEI.

The sequence came from an adult who was a healthcare worker with PCR-confirmed SARS-CoV-2 infection or an uninfected control (not recorded which). The specimen sequenced was whole blood. The chain joins TRBV2 to TRBJ2-1, with D possibly being TRBD2 (5 bases). CDR3 protein: CASSEGRTVDNEQFF. The CDR3 DNA reads as TGTGCCAGCAGTGAAGGTCGGACTGTCGACAATGAGCAGTTCTTC.